These 5 T cell receptor beta chains came from one sample sequenced in a study of shared clonotypes between healthy human individuals. Generated by immunoSEQ multiplex PCR, the TCRdb table keeps only in-frame clones and is missing some. The profile shows about 600,000 clones, 95% to 98% of them singletons. Sample: naive CD4+ T cells sorted from blood. This sample's subset: CD45RA+ positively selected. Every receptor here comes from a woman aged 25 to 39 in good health.

V is TRBV18 and J is TRBJ2-1, with a weak D call TRBD2 (6 bases). The CDR3 contains 16 residues. The V end lost 4 bases, the J end lost 2 bases, and 15 bases lay between the germline ends. In germline, CDR1 is KGHSH, CDR2 LQKENI. CDR3 sequence (DNA): TGTGCCAGCTCACGGGATATAGCGGACGCCTACAATGAGCAGTTCTTC. Protein product: CASSRDIADAYNEQFF.

This chain links TRBV4-1 with TRBJ2-7; tentatively, D is TRBD2 (6 bases). The CDR3 is 14 residues long. Germline values: CDR1 MGHRA, CDR2 YSYEKL. V lost 1 base, J lost 3 bases, and 10 bases lay in between. The CDR3 region is CASSQVQGLYEQYF. CDR3 DNA: TGCGCCAGCAGCCAAGTCCAGGGACTCTACGAGCAGTACTTC.

The chain is built from TRBV18 and TRBJ1-4; D is unclear. V shed 6 bases and J shed 0 bases, with 11 bases lying between them. This CDR3 contains 15 residues. Germline loops: CDR1 KGHSH, CDR2 LQKENI. The CDR3 coding sequence is TGTGCCAGCTCGGGCCCCAGAGCAACTAATGAAAAACTGTTTTTT. Translated: CASSGPRATNEKLFF.

This chain connects TRBV11-2 to TRBJ1-2; no reliable D call. Germline V gene lookup returns CDR1 SGHAT and CDR2 FQNNGV. Trimming pared 5 bases from V and 3 bases from J, leaving 19 bases between. The CDR3 runs 16 residues. This chain's CDR3 is CASSPIPGIGDYGYTF. The CDR3 bases are TGTGCCAGCAGCCCTATCCCGGGGATCGGGGACTATGGCTACACCTTC.

V and J are TRBV5-8 and TRBJ1-1; D is ambiguous. The germline gives CDR1 SGHTS, CDR2 YDEGEE. V was shortened by 0 bases and J by 1 base, with 7 bases between the two germline ends. This CDR3 is 14 amino acids long. CDR3 protein: CASSLDGWNTEAFF. As DNA, the CDR3 is TGTGCCAGCAGCTTGGACGGATGGAACACTGAAGCTTTCTTT.